These T cell receptor beta chains were read from a single sample in a study of blood T cell repertoires in COVID-19. The data were produced by immunoSEQ multiplex PCR, yet TCRdb's version contains in-frame clones alone and is incomplete. The profile shows 150,000 to 200,000 clones, around four fifths of them singletons. Sample: peripheral blood. These receptors were obtained from a man between 65 and 85 years old who had recovered from COVID-19. Each CDR3 is given with its conserved first and last residue. Fields, in order: D gene, J gene, V gene, clone size, CDR3 protein, CDR3 DNA. The D gene is left open where the match is weak. For some rows the clone size is stated as once, few or many, or as a class when expanded; others skip it.

d_call: TRBD2; j_call: TRBJ2-2; v_call: TRBV27; clone_size: NA; cdr3_aa: CASSFGGGLTNTGELFF; cdr3_nt: TGTGCCAGCAGTTTCGGGGGGGGGCTAACGAACACCGGGGAGCTGTTTTTT
d_call: TRBD2; j_call: TRBJ2-5; v_call: TRBV5-4; clone_size: NA; cdr3_aa: CASSPRTSGREETQYF; cdr3_nt: TGTGCCAGCAGCCCGAGGACTAGCGGGAGAGAGGAGACCCAGTACTTC
d_call: NA; j_call: TRBJ2-1; v_call: TRBV5-6; clone_size: once; cdr3_aa: CASSQILGGSYNEQFF; cdr3_nt: TGTGCCAGCAGCCAAATCCTAGGCGGGTCCTACAATGAGCAGTTCTTC
d_call: TRBD1; j_call: TRBJ2-7; v_call: TRBV28; clone_size: NA; cdr3_aa: CASSFPRDRTYEQYF; cdr3_nt: TGTGCCAGCAGTTTTCCCCGGGACAGAACCTACGAGCAGTACTTC
d_call: TRBD1; j_call: TRBJ1-6; v_call: TRBV7-9; clone_size: NA; cdr3_aa: CASTRDRVNSPLHF; cdr3_nt: TGTGCCAGCACCCGGGACAGGGTTAATTCACCCCTCCACTTT
d_call: NA; j_call: TRBJ1-3; v_call: TRBV6-5; clone_size: NA; cdr3_aa: CASSQGLGNTIYF; cdr3_nt: TGTGCCAGCAGTCAGGGTTTGGGAAACACCATATATTTT
d_call: TRBD1; j_call: TRBJ1-1; v_call: TRBV5-5; clone_size: NA; cdr3_aa: CASSFGQGTNTEAFF; cdr3_nt: TGTGCCAGCAGCTTCGGACAGGGGACGAACACTGAAGCTTTCTTT
d_call: TRBD1; j_call: TRBJ1-1; v_call: TRBV6-5; clone_size: few; cdr3_aa: CASRTGDRGIEAFF; cdr3_nt: TGTGCCAGCAGGACCGGGGACAGGGGAATCGAAGCTTTCTTT
d_call: TRBD1; j_call: TRBJ2-2; v_call: TRBV30; clone_size: NA; cdr3_aa: CAWSKTGTGELFF; cdr3_nt: TGTGCCTGGAGTAAGACAGGGACCGGGGAGCTGTTTTTT
d_call: NA; j_call: TRBJ2-1; v_call: TRBV6-6; clone_size: NA; cdr3_aa: CASSSRGQYNEQFF; cdr3_nt: TGTGCCAGCAGTTCCAGAGGGCAGTACAATGAGCAGTTCTTC
d_call: TRBD2; j_call: TRBJ2-2; v_call: TRBV5-1; clone_size: NA; cdr3_aa: CASIAAGGRTTGELFF; cdr3_nt: TGCGCCAGCATAGCAGCGGGAGGGCGTACCACCGGGGAGCTGTTTTTT
d_call: NA; j_call: TRBJ2-4; v_call: TRBV7-9; clone_size: NA; cdr3_aa: CASSSNREGQAKNIQYF; cdr3_nt: TGTGCCAGCAGCTCCAACAGGGAGGGCCAAGCCAAAAACATTCAGTACTTC
d_call: NA; j_call: TRBJ2-1; v_call: TRBV28; clone_size: NA; cdr3_aa: CASSSAGAPSYNEQFF; cdr3_nt: TGTGCCAGCAGTTCGGCGGGGGCACCCTCCTACAATGAGCAGTTCTTC
d_call: NA; j_call: TRBJ2-2; v_call: TRBV28; clone_size: NA; cdr3_aa: CASSSFRGAGELFF; cdr3_nt: TGTGCCAGCAGTTCCTTCAGGGGCGCCGGGGAGCTGTTTTTT
d_call: TRBD2; j_call: TRBJ2-3; v_call: TRBV28; clone_size: NA; cdr3_aa: CASSIVSAGAQTSTDTQYF; cdr3_nt: TGTGCCAGCAGTATCGTTTCGGCGGGAGCGCAAACTAGCACAGATACGCAGTATTTT
d_call: NA; j_call: TRBJ1-2; v_call: TRBV5-5; clone_size: NA; cdr3_aa: CASSFLDQGHGYTF; cdr3_nt: TGTGCCAGCAGCTTCTTGGATCAGGGGCATGGCTACACCTTC
d_call: TRBD1; j_call: TRBJ1-5; v_call: TRBV19; clone_size: few; cdr3_aa: CASRTGPLSNQPQHF; cdr3_nt: TGTGCCAGTAGGACAGGGCCTCTAAGCAATCAGCCCCAGCATTTT
d_call: TRBD1; j_call: TRBJ1-2; v_call: TRBV7-2; clone_size: NA; cdr3_aa: CASSSDRAYGYTF; cdr3_nt: TGTGCCAGCAGCTCTGACAGGGCCTATGGCTACACCTTC
d_call: NA; j_call: TRBJ2-1; v_call: TRBV4-1; clone_size: NA; cdr3_aa: CASSQDNRATYNEQFF; cdr3_nt: TGCGCCAGCAGCCAAGACAACAGGGCTACCTACAATGAGCAGTTCTTC
d_call: TRBD2; j_call: TRBJ2-2; v_call: TRBV9; clone_size: once; cdr3_aa: CASSVGSSGTGELFF; cdr3_nt: TGTGCCAGCAGCGTAGGGTCTAGCGGGACCGGGGAGCTGTTTTTT
d_call: NA; j_call: TRBJ2-1; v_call: TRBV5-4; clone_size: NA; cdr3_aa: CASSSWTGLGGNEQFF; cdr3_nt: TGTGCCAGCAGCTCCTGGACAGGGCTGGGGGGGAATGAGCAGTTCTTC
d_call: NA; j_call: TRBJ1-1; v_call: TRBV7-9; clone_size: NA; cdr3_aa: CASSPSGGATEAFF; cdr3_nt: TGTGCCAGCAGCCCCTCGGGGGGAGCAACTGAAGCTTTCTTT
d_call: TRBD2; j_call: TRBJ2-3; v_call: TRBV5-1; clone_size: NA; cdr3_aa: CASSSGTSGSTDTQYF; cdr3_nt: TGCGCCAGCAGCAGCGGGACTAGCGGGAGTACAGATACGCAGTATTTT
d_call: TRBD1; j_call: TRBJ1-5; v_call: TRBV28; clone_size: NA; cdr3_aa: CASMDDGPGQGSLSQPQHF; cdr3_nt: TGTGCCAGCATGGACGATGGTCCGGGACAGGGAAGTTTAAGTCAGCCCCAGCATTTT
d_call: TRBD2; j_call: TRBJ2-1; v_call: TRBV10-2; clone_size: NA; cdr3_aa: CASKPSSGRGSEQFF; cdr3_nt: TGCGCCAGCAAACCTTCTAGCGGGAGAGGTTCTGAGCAGTTCTTC
d_call: NA; j_call: TRBJ2-3; v_call: TRBV6-1; clone_size: NA; cdr3_aa: CASSEFLGPTSRDTQYF; cdr3_nt: TGTGCCAGCAGTGAATTTTTGGGACCGACTAGTCGAGATACGCAGTATTTT
d_call: NA; j_call: TRBJ1-5; v_call: TRBV12-2; clone_size: NA; cdr3_aa: CASRQNQPQHF; cdr3_nt: TGTGCAAGTCGCCAAAATCAGCCCCAGCATTTT
d_call: NA; j_call: TRBJ2-1; v_call: TRBV28; clone_size: NA; cdr3_aa: CASSLSKRNEQFF; cdr3_nt: TGTGCCAGCAGTCTCAGTAAACGCAATGAGCAGTTCTTC
d_call: TRBD2; j_call: TRBJ2-7; v_call: TRBV18; clone_size: many; cdr3_aa: CASSPPSGNTYEQYF; cdr3_nt: TGTGCCAGCTCACCACCTAGCGGGAACACCTACGAGCAGTACTTC
d_call: NA; j_call: TRBJ1-3; v_call: TRBV21-1; clone_size: NA; cdr3_aa: CASRTDSGNTIYF; cdr3_nt: TGTGCCAGCAGAACAGACTCTGGAAACACCATATATTTT
d_call: TRBD2; j_call: TRBJ2-1; v_call: TRBV30; clone_size: once; cdr3_aa: CAWRARVTSGDGYEQFF; cdr3_nt: TGTGCCTGGAGGGCCAGGGTGACTAGCGGGGATGGATATGAGCAGTTCTTC
d_call: TRBD1; j_call: TRBJ1-6; v_call: TRBV3-1/TRBV3-2; clone_size: NA; cdr3_aa: CASGRQGDSPLHF; cdr3_nt: TGTGCCAGCGGGAGACAGGGAGACTCACCCCTCCACTTT
d_call: NA; j_call: TRBJ1-5; v_call: TRBV19; clone_size: few; cdr3_aa: CASSIVREGWYQPQHF; cdr3_nt: TGTGCCAGTAGTATAGTCAGGGAAGGATGGTATCAGCCCCAGCATTTT
d_call: TRBD2; j_call: TRBJ2-7; v_call: TRBV7-3; clone_size: NA; cdr3_aa: CASSPSAGASEQYF; cdr3_nt: TGTGCCAGCAGCCCATCGGCGGGAGCAAGCGAGCAGTACTTC
d_call: NA; j_call: TRBJ2-6; v_call: TRBV4-1; clone_size: few; cdr3_aa: CASSPSLGTQLSGANVLTF; cdr3_nt: TGCGCCAGCAGCCCTTCCCTCGGGACACAACTCTCTGGGGCCAACGTCCTGACTTTC
d_call: NA; j_call: TRBJ2-3; v_call: TRBV5-8; clone_size: NA; cdr3_aa: CASSLMRARTDTQYF; cdr3_nt: TGTGCCAGCAGCTTGATGCGGGCGCGCACAGATACGCAGTATTTT
d_call: TRBD1; j_call: TRBJ2-3; v_call: TRBV6-5; clone_size: NA; cdr3_aa: CASSPPGQDTDTQYF; cdr3_nt: TGTGCCAGCAGTCCCCCGGGACAGGACACAGATACGCAGTATTTT
d_call: TRBD2; j_call: TRBJ2-7; v_call: TRBV4-1; clone_size: NA; cdr3_aa: CASSQGRMGGDEQYF; cdr3_nt: TGCGCCAGCAGCCAGGGACGCATGGGGGGGGACGAGCAGTACTTC
d_call: NA; j_call: TRBJ1-5; v_call: TRBV2; clone_size: NA; cdr3_aa: CASSLSQGTNQPQHF; cdr3_nt: TGTGCCAGCAGCCTATCACAGGGCACTAATCAGCCCCAGCATTTT
d_call: NA; j_call: TRBJ2-1; v_call: TRBV11-2; clone_size: once; cdr3_aa: CASSVMDGSSYNEQFF; cdr3_nt: TGTGCCAGCAGCGTGATGGACGGGAGCTCCTACAATGAGCAGTTCTTC
d_call: NA; j_call: TRBJ1-4; v_call: TRBV5-5; clone_size: once; cdr3_aa: CASSLVRNVANEKLFF; cdr3_nt: TGTGCCAGCAGCTTGGTCAGGAATGTGGCTAATGAAAAACTGTTTTTT
d_call: NA; j_call: TRBJ1-1; v_call: TRBV7-3; clone_size: few; cdr3_aa: CASSLGPTSIEAFF; cdr3_nt: TGTGCCAGCAGCTTAGGTCCTACGAGCATTGAAGCTTTCTTT
d_call: NA; j_call: TRBJ1-2; v_call: TRBV19; clone_size: once; cdr3_aa: CASRGGSRIGYTF; cdr3_nt: TGTGCCAGTAGGGGGGGGTCCAGGATCGGCTACACCTTC
d_call: TRBD1; j_call: TRBJ2-7; v_call: TRBV11-2; clone_size: few; cdr3_aa: CASSLDRTGGYEQYF; cdr3_nt: TGTGCCAGCAGCTTGGACCGGACAGGGGGGTACGAGCAGTACTTC
d_call: NA; j_call: TRBJ1-2; v_call: TRBV28; clone_size: NA; cdr3_aa: CASSTMEGKFNYGYTF; cdr3_nt: TGTGCCAGCAGCACTATGGAAGGAAAATTTAACTATGGCTACACCTTC
d_call: TRBD2; j_call: TRBJ2-5; v_call: TRBV19; clone_size: NA; cdr3_aa: CASSRRLAGALETQYF; cdr3_nt: TGTGCCAGTAGTAGGAGACTAGCGGGGGCTCTTGAGACCCAGTACTTC
d_call: TRBD1; j_call: TRBJ1-5; v_call: TRBV15; clone_size: NA; cdr3_aa: CATRSFGTGDQPQHF; cdr3_nt: TGTGCCACCAGAAGTTTTGGGACAGGAGATCAGCCCCAGCATTTT
d_call: TRBD1; j_call: TRBJ2-2; v_call: TRBV7-9; clone_size: NA; cdr3_aa: CASIGTGLSGELFF; cdr3_nt: TGTGCCAGCATAGGGACAGGGCTTTCCGGGGAGCTGTTTTTT
d_call: TRBD1; j_call: TRBJ1-3; v_call: TRBV27; clone_size: NA; cdr3_aa: CASSAYGTGGASSGNTIYF; cdr3_nt: TGTGCCAGCAGTGCCTATGGGACAGGGGGCGCCTCCTCTGGAAACACCATATATTTT
d_call: TRBD1; j_call: TRBJ1-2; v_call: TRBV11-2; clone_size: NA; cdr3_aa: CASSPRTGESGYTF; cdr3_nt: TGTGCCAGCAGCCCCAGGACAGGGGAGAGCGGCTACACCTTC